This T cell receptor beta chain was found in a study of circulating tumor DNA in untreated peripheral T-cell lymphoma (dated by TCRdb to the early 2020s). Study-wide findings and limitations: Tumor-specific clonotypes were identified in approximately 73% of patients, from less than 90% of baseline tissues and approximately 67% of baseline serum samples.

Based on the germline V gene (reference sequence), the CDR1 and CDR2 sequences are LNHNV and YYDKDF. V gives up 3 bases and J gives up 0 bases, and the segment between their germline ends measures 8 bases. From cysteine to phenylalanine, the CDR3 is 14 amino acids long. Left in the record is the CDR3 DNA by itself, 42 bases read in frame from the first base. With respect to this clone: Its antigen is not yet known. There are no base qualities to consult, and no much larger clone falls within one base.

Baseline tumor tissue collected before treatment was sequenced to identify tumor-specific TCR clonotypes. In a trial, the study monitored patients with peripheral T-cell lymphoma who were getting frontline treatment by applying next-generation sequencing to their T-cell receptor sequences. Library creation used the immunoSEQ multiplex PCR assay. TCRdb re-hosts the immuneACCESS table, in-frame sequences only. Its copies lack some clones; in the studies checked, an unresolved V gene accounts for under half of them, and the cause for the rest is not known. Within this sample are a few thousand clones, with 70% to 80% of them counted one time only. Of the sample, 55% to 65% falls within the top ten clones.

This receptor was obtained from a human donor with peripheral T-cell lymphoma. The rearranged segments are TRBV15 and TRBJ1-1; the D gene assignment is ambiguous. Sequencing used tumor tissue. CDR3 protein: CATSSTTVNTEAFF. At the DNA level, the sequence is TGTGCCACCAGCAGTACTACAGTGAACACTGAAGCTTTCTTT. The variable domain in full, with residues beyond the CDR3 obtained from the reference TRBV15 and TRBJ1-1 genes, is DAMVIQNPRYQVTQFGKPVTLSCSQTLNHNVMYWYQQKSSQAPKLLFHYYDKDFNNEADTPDNFQSRRPNTSFCFLDIRSPGLGDTAMYLCATSSTTVNTEAFFGQGTRLTVV.